This T cell receptor (beta chain) emerged from a study of T cell responses to AZD1222 COVID-19 vaccine. Turning to the study itself: Pooled together were second doses at about 4 or about 12 weeks.

This clone was detected only a few times. Its target is not known. TCRdb's table, derived via immunoSEQ multiplex PCR, lists solely in-frame clones and lacks some. The profile covers roughly 150,000 clones, with around 90% appearing a single time and roughly 2% taken by the ten largest. Whole-study results and caveats: AZD1222 recipients seropositive at baseline numbered only six or seven.

This receptor was taken from an adult in good health. The sample here was peripheral blood, taken on day 0 of AZD1222 vaccination.

The chain's CDR3 is CASSPGQLNEKLFF. As DNA, the CDR3 is TGTGCCAGCAGCCCAGGACAGTTGAATGAAAAACTGTTTTTT. This chain links TRBV5-8 with TRBJ1-4; D may be TRBD1 (6 bases). Germline lookup yields CDR1 SGHTS and CDR2 YDEGEE. The CDR3 sequence is 14 residues long. Trimming stripped 4 bases from V and 5 bases from J, with 12 bases between. Filled out from reference TRBV5-8 and TRBJ1-4, the complete variable domain reads EAGVTQSPTHLIKTRGQQATLRCSPISGHTSVYWYQQALGLGLQFLLWYDEGEERNRGNFPPRFSGRQFPNYSSELNVNALELEDSALYLCASSPGQLNEKLFFGSGTQLSVL.